Listed here is a single T cell receptor (beta chain). Germline CDR1 reads SNHLY; CDR2 reads FYNNEI. The CDR3 has 11 amino acids. The data were taken from a study of blood T cell repertoires in COVID-19. Clones were read by immunoSEQ multiplex PCR, and TCRdb kept only the in-frame ones, dropping some. Seen here are tens of thousands of clones, approximately 83% observed once, and the top ten hold more than 3%. The V and J genes are TRBV2 and TRBJ2-1; TRBD2 aligns across 7 bases. Material: peripheral blood. This clonotype was obtained from a man aged 55-75 years with acute or convalescent COVID-19. CDR3 nucleotides: TGTGTTACTCGGGGGGTGGGTGAGCAGTTCTTC. Encoded protein: CVTRGVGEQFF.